This passage covers 22 T cell receptor beta chains from one sample sequenced in a study of OX40 agonist ivuxolimab in advanced cancers. Profiled with immunoSEQ multiplex PCR; TCRdb holds only in-frame clones, not every one. Here the sample spans tens of thousands of clones, more than 80% being singletons. Source: CD4+ or CD8+ T cells sorted from blood, taken in a trial of the OX40 agonist ivuxolimab. Receptors originate from an adult with an advanced solid tumor such as melanoma, head and neck, liver or kidney cancer.

This chain uses TRBV9 with TRBJ2-1; tentatively, D is TRBD2 (5 bases). Per germline, CDR1 SGDLS and CDR2 YYNGEE. Trimming shortened V by 4 bases and J by 10 bases, and 18 bases separated the two germline ends. This CDR3 region has 14 residues. The CDR3 reads CASSKSGIKQEQFF. The CDR3 coding sequence is TGTGCCAGCAGCAAATCCGGGATAAAGCAGGAGCAGTTCTTC.

The chain is built from TRBV19 and TRBJ2-7, with D hard to call. Trimming cost V 5 bases and J 3 bases, with 11 bases left between them. Per germline, CDR1 LNHDA and CDR2 SQIVND (reference sequence). The CDR3 runs 13 residues. CDR3 in DNA: TGTGCCAGTAGTTACGGCAGTGACTACGAGCAGTACTTC. Protein: CASSYGSDYEQYF.

The chain has TRBV7-9 and TRBJ1-2, with TRBD1 matching 8 bases. J was trimmed by 3 bases and V by 2 bases; bases with no gene match: 8. The CDR3 consists of 16 residues. Germline V gene sequence: CDR1 SEHNR, CDR2 FQNEAQ (reference sequence). The CDR3 coding sequence is TGTGCCAGCAGCTTAAGGACAGGGCCAGATGACTATGGCTACACCTTC. It is translated as CASSLRTGPDDYGYTF.

The V and J genes are TRBV19 and TRBJ2-2; TRBD2 matches at 7 bases. The CDR3 totals 15 residues. J gave up 1 base and V 5 bases, and 4 bases lay outside the gene matches. CDR1 is LNHDA and CDR2 is SQIVND in the germline V gene (reference sequence). The CDR3 nucleotides read TGTGCCAGTAGTGAACTAGCGATGAACACCGGGGAGCTGTTTTTT. As protein: CASSELAMNTGELFF.

The CDR3 nucleotides read TGTGCCAGTAGTACGTCTAGCGGGAGCTACGAGCAGTACTTC. It yields the protein CASSTSSGSYEQYF. The V and J genes are TRBV19 and TRBJ2-7; 10 bases map to TRBD2. The junction had 3 bases not matched to a gene; V was cut back by 4 bases and J by 3 bases. Germline loops: CDR1 LNHDA, CDR2 SQIVND (reference sequence). The CDR3 is made up of 14 amino acids.

The chain has TRBV4-3 and TRBJ1-1; a weak D match, TRBD1 (6 bases). V lost 1 base and J lost 0, with 15 bases in between. Germline CDR1 and CDR2: LGHNA and YSLEER. The CDR3 is made up of 17 amino acids. CDR3 bases: TGCGCCAGCAGCCAAGGGGCAGCCGGACAGTTGAACACTGAAGCTTTCTTT. It codes for CASSQGAAGQLNTEAFF.

The gene calls are TRBV27 and TRBJ2-5; TRBD2 is a possible D gene (6 bases). Germline V gives CDR1 MNHEY, CDR2 SMNVEV (reference sequence). With 0 bases removed from V and 0 bases from J, the gap between germline ends came to 8 bases. This CDR3 region has 15 residues. The CDR3 protein is CASSLSSGYQETQYF. In DNA, the CDR3 is TGTGCCAGCAGTTTATCGAGCGGGTACCAAGAGACCCAGTACTTC.

The V and J genes are TRBV19 and TRBJ1-1, with a possible D match to TRBD1 (6 bases). Trimming stripped 6 bases from V and 7 bases from J, with 12 bases between. The CDR3 length is 12 residues. CDR1 is LNHDA and CDR2 is SQIVND in the germline V gene (reference sequence). CDR3 DNA: TGTGCCAGTAGCCTCAGGGGTAGTGAAGCTTTCTTT. Protein product: CASSLRGSEAFF.

The CDR3 DNA follows: TGTGCCAGCAGCTGGACAGGGGAGTACGAGCAGTACTTC. It yields the protein CASSWTGEYEQYF. The chain is built from TRBV7-6 and TRBJ2-7, with 9 bases matching TRBD1. The V gene's germline CDR1 is SGHVS and CDR2 FNYEAQ. The CDR3 consists of 13 residues. J was trimmed by 4 bases and V by 4 bases; bases with no gene match: 2. Combining the CDR3 with reference TRBV7-6 and TRBJ2-7 gives the whole variable domain GAGVSQSPRYKVTKRGQDVALRCDPISGHVSLYWYRQALGQGPEFLTYFNYEAQQDKSGLPNDRFSAERPEGSISTLTIQRTEQRDSAMYRCASSWTGEYEQYFGPGTRLTVT.

This chain joins TRBV10-2 and TRBJ2-7; 9 nucleotides match TRBD2. Per the germline V gene, CDR1 is WSHSY and CDR2 is SAAADI. J lost 2 bases, V lost 4 bases, and 3 bases had no gene match. This CDR3 contains 14 residues. The CDR3 nucleotides read TGCGCCAGCAGTGGGCTAGCGGGACCCTACGAGCAGTACTTC. This translates into CASSGLAGPYEQYF.

This rearrangement joins TRBV9 to TRBJ1-2, with 7 bases aligning to TRBD1. The junction had 10 bases not matched to a gene; V was cut back by 5 bases and J by 6 bases. This CDR3 is built from 14 residues. Germline assignment: CDR1 SGDLS and CDR2 YYNGEE. In DNA, the CDR3 is TGTGCCAGCAGAGAGACAGGGATGAGCAATGGCTACACCTTC. Its protein is CASRETGMSNGYTF.

The chain employs TRBV7-9 and TRBJ2-3; a possible D gene is TRBD1 (6 bases). There are 15 residues in the CDR3. CDR1 and CDR2 (germline): SEHNR, FQNEAQ (reference sequence). Between the trimmed V and J ends, which lost 3 bases and 6 bases, there was a span of 16 bases. The DNA for the CDR3 is TGTGCCAGCAGCTTGGTGGGAGCTACAGGGGATACGCAGTATTTT. Encoded protein: CASSLVGATGDTQYF.

This clone showed up just once. The rearrangement joins TRBV5-4 to TRBJ1-1; the match to TRBD1 covers 7 bases. Germline CDR1 reads SGHNT; CDR2 reads YYREEE (reference sequence). V was clipped by 0 bases and J by 6 bases; unmatched bases: 11. The CDR3 contains 16 residues. Written as DNA, the CDR3 is TGTGCCAGCAGCTTGGCCGGGGCAGGGGGTAGGTCTGAAGCTTTCTTT. This codes for CASSLAGAGGRSEAFF.

The rearrangement uses TRBV28 and TRBJ2-2; D gene ambiguous. Germline V lookup: CDR1 MDHEN, CDR2 SYDVKM. The CDR3 totals 13 residues. With 8 bases removed from V and 0 bases from J, the gap between germline ends came to 7 bases. The CDR3 region is CASGDANTGELFF. The DNA for the CDR3 is TGTGCCAGCGGGGATGCGAACACCGGGGAGCTGTTTTTT.

The genes are TRBV4-3 and TRBJ2-5, with 9 positions matching TRBD1. The CDR3 has 15 residues. Per the germline V gene, CDR1 is LGHNA and CDR2 is YSLEER. V shed 1 base, J shed 4 bases, and the junction held 4 bases outside the gene matches. The CDR3 region has the DNA TGCGCCAGCAGCCAAGGGACAGGGGAGGGAGAGACCCAGTACTTC. The encoded protein is CASSQGTGEGETQYF.

The V gene is TRBV29-1, the J gene TRBJ2-3; D remains unclear. This CDR3 is built from 10 residues. V lost 6 bases and J 2 bases, leaving 3 bases between the germline ends. Germline loops: CDR1 SQVTM, CDR2 ANQGSEA. This chain's CDR3 is CSVFTDTQYF. In nucleotides, the CDR3 is TGCAGCGTCTTCACAGATACGCAGTATTTT.

J is TRBJ1-6 and V is TRBV4-3; TRBD1 matches at 10 bases. Germline CDR1 reads LGHNA; CDR2 reads YSLEER. Trimming took 4 bases from V and 7 from J; bases not matched to a gene: 13. The CDR3 loop spans 18 amino acids. The CDR3: CASSPWMTGGGRNSPLHF. Written as DNA, the CDR3 is TGCGCCAGCAGCCCTTGGATGACAGGGGGCGGACGAAATTCACCCCTCCACTTT.

The chain links TRBV9 to TRBJ2-5, with 10 bases identical to TRBD1. The CDR3 contains 16 residues. Losses at the gene ends were 3 bases for V and 3 bases for J; bases not matched to a gene: 8. Per the germline V gene, CDR1 is SGDLS and CDR2 is YYNGEE. The CDR3 spells CASSGWTGGVKETQYF. The DNA of the CDR3 is TGTGCCAGCAGCGGATGGACAGGGGGAGTAAAAGAGACCCAGTACTTC.

As to this clone: This same CDR3 is encoded by further DNA sequences in the sample. The rearrangement joins TRBV9 to TRBJ1-1; D is ambiguous. The V end lost 0 bases, the J end lost 1 base, and 7 bases lay between the germline ends. The CDR3 spans 14 residues. Germline CDR1 SGDLS, CDR2 YYNGEE. CDR3 region: CASSVEGRNTEAFF. The DNA for the CDR3 is TGTGCCAGCAGCGTAGAAGGACGGAACACTGAAGCTTTCTTT.

J is TRBJ1-1 and V is TRBV29-1; D gene uncertain. The CDR3 totals 12 residues. The germline CDR1 and CDR2 sequences are SQVTM and ANQGSEA. Trimming shortened V by 4 bases and J by 0 bases, and 6 bases separated the two germline ends. The CDR3 sequence: CSVGAVNTEAFF. The CDR3 DNA reads as TGCAGCGTTGGGGCGGTGAACACTGAAGCTTTCTTT.

This clone came up a few times. V usage is TRBV4-2 and J usage is TRBJ1-5; no reliable D call. CDR1 is LGHNA and CDR2 is YNFKEQ in the germline V gene. The CDR3 is 13 amino acids. The V end lost 0 bases, the J end lost 5 bases, and 5 bases lay between the germline ends. This CDR3 reads CASSQDGDQPQHF. In nucleotides, the CDR3 is TGTGCCAGCAGCCAAGACGGAGATCAGCCCCAGCATTTT.

The chain links TRBV11-2 to TRBJ2-1; D is unclear. V lost 1 base to trimming and J lost 7 bases, with 8 bases between them. This CDR3 spans 13 amino acids. The germline gives CDR1 SGHAT, CDR2 FQNNGV. Here the CDR3 DNA reads TGTGCCAGCAGCTTAGTTTACCAGAATGAGCAGTTCTTC. This sequence encodes CASSLVYQNEQFF.